This T cell receptor beta chain was captured in a study of T cells in Graves' hyperthyroidism and ophthalmopathy. The hyperthyroidism patients had all been newly diagnosed, and their disease duration was under 2 months. Their ages ranged from 18 to 65 years. Amplified regions were TCR beta CDR3 sequences from RNA transcripts. Primed by the HTBI set, a first-round RT-PCR was run on the TCR CDR3. TCRdb fed the multiplex PCR reads into MiXCR, producing one record per CDR3 protein. The sample lists some 350,000 distinct CDR3 sequences, 20% to 30% occurring once. This CDR3 has 14 residues. Trimming left V 6 bases short and J 0 bases short, with 11 bases between.

The source of this sequence is a man in his fifties with Graves' hyperthyroidism. Sequencing was performed on blood. The chain has TRBV12-3 or TRBV12-4 and TRBJ1-1, with TRBD1 as a possible D gene (6 bases). CDR3 coding DNA: TGTGCCAGCAGCCTGAGGGACATGAACACTGAAGCTTTCTTT. It is translated as CASSLRDMNTEAFF.